This T cell receptor beta chain was sequenced in a study of cytotoxic CD8 clonotypes in ibrutinib-treated CLL. On the study more broadly: The group held 11 to 12 relapsed/refractory and 15 treatment-naive patients, with under 18 IGHV unmutated. Whole-study findings and limits: Upon ibrutinib response clonality rose, and upon progression it fell back toward baseline. Exceeding age-matched healthy donors, baseline clonality also tracked the counts of circulating CD8+ T cells. Public clonotypes were rare and shrank or held steady on treatment.

Some clones are missing from TCRdb's copy, which holds only in-frame ones; the method was immunoSEQ multiplex PCR. The sample includes tens of thousands of clones, 45% to 50% seen only once; the top ten take about 20%. This clone was observed a handful of times. Antigen specificity is unknown. Deletions cut 5 bases from V and 4 bases from J, with 12 bases between. The germline V gene has CDR1 SGHVS and CDR2 FNYEAQ. The CDR3 consists of 14 residues. The chain is built from TRBV7-6 and TRBJ1-3; D possibly corresponds to TRBD1 (6 bases). The sequence was obtained from a human donor with chronic lymphocytic leukemia. The specimen comprised PBMCs, sampled before ibrutinib treatment. Here the CDR3 reads CASSTTGAGNTIYF. In DNA form, the CDR3 reads TGTGCCAGCAGCACGACAGGTGCCGGAAACACCATATATTTT.